This T cell receptor beta chain stems from a study of blood T cell repertoires in COVID-19. Study information: The United States, Italy and Spain provided the acute and convalescent COVID-19 samples.

Method: immunoSEQ multiplex PCR; TCRdb's copy keeps in-frame clones and lacks some. This table has roughly 260,000 clones, 83% appearing once. The CDR3 consists of 15 residues. CDR1 is SNHLY and CDR2 is FYNNEI in the germline V gene. Trimming removed 7 bases at V and 0 bases at J, with 14 bases between. Up to 2 weeks before entering the study, exposed participants had met a COVID-19 case. This TCR was recovered from a woman between 40 and 50 years old who had been exposed to COVID-19. V gene TRBV2 combines with J gene TRBJ2-3; tentatively, D is TRBD1 (7 bases). Sequencing was performed on PBMCs or T cells enriched from blood (not recorded which). The CDR3 nucleotides are TGTGCCAGCACGACCTCAGGGGGGAGCACAGATACGCAGTATTTT. Its protein is CASTTSGGSTDTQYF. The full variable domain, with the rest looked up from reference TRBV2 and TRBJ2-3, is EPEVTQTPSHQVTQMGQEVILRCVPISNHLYFYWYRQILGQKVEFLVSFYNNEISEKSEIFDDQFSVERPDGSNFTLKIRSTKLEDSAMYFCASTTSGGSTDTQYFGPGTRLTVL.